This T cell receptor (beta chain) was captured in a study of blood T cell dynamics during melanoma immunotherapy. The count of this clone is one. Antigen specificity is unknown. Noted time point: week 3, after first cycle of checkpoint inhibitor. Clones were read by immunoSEQ multiplex PCR, and TCRdb kept only the in-frame ones, dropping some. This sample has 25,000 to 35,000 clones; over 80% occur once, and the top ten carry 10%. V was shortened by 6 bases and J by 4 bases, with 15 bases between the two germline ends. Germline assignment: CDR1 MNHEY and CDR2 SVGAGI. This CDR3 is 14 amino acids long. Overall study results and limits: PBMC repertoires of eventual disease-control patients split at W3 into clonality or diversity gains.

The sample consisted of blood, taken from a patient treated with checkpoint blockade. The sequence came from a human donor with melanoma. This sequence joins TRBV6-5 and TRBJ1-2, with D perhaps TRBD1 (5 bases). The CDR3 region has the DNA TGTGCCAGCAGGACGGGGGTGAGGAGCTATGGCTACACCTTC. Encoded protein: CASRTGVRSYGYTF.